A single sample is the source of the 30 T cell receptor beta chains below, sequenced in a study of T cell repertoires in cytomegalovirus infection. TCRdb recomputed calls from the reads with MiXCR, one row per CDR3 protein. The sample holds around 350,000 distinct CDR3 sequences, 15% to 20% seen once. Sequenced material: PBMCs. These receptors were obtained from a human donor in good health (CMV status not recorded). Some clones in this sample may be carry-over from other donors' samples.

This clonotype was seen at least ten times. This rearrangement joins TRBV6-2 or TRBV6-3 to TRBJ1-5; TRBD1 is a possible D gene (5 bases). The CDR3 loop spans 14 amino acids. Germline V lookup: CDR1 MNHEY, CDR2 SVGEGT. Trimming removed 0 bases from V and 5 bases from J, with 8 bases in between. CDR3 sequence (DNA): TGTGCCAGCAGTTACTCGTTCAGGGATCAGCCCCAGCATTTT. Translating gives CASSYSFRDQPQHF.

CDR3 sequence: CSARETRGGGGAGANVLTF. CDR3 coding DNA: TGCAGTGCTAGAGAAACAAGGGGGGGGGGCGGTGCTGGGGCCAACGTCCTGACTTTC. This chain joins TRBV20-1 and TRBJ2-6; a weak D match, TRBD2 (7 bases). The CDR3 is made up of 19 amino acids. Germline assignment: CDR1 DFQATT and CDR2 SNEGSKA (reference sequence). Trimming removed 0 bases at V and 2 bases at J, with 20 bases between.

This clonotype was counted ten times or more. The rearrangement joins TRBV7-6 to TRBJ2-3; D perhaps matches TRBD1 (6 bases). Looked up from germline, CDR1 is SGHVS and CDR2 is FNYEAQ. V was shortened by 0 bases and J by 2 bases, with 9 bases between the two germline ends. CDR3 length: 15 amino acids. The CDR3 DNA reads TGTGCCAGCAGCTTAGCAGGGGGACACACAGATACGCAGTATTTT. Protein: CASSLAGGHTDTQYF.

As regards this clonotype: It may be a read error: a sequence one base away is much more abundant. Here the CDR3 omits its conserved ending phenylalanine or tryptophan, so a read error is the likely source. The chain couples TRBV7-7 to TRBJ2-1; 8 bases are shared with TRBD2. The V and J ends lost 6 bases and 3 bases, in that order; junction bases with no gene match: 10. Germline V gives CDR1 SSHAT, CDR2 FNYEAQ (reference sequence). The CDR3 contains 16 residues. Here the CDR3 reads CASSSRTSLNYNEQFY. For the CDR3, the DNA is TGTGCCAGCAGTTCAAGGACTAGCCTAAACTACAATGAGCAGTTCTAC.

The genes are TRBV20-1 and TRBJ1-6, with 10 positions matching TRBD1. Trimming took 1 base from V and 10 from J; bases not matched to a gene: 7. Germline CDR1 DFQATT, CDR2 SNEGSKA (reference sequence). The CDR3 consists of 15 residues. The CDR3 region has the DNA TGCAGTGCTAGAGCTAGAGACAGGGGGCAATCACCCCTCCACTTT. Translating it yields CSARARDRGQSPLHF.

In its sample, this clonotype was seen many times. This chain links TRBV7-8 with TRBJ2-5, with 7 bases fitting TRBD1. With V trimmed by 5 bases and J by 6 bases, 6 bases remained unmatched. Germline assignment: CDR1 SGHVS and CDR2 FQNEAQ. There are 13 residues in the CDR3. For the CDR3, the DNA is TGTGCCAGCAGCCTGACAGGGCAACAGACCCAGTACTTC. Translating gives CASSLTGQQTQYF.

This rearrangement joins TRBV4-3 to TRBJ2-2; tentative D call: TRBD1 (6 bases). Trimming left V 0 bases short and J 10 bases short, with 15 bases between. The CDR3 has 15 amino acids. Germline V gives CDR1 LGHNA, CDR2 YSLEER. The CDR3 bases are TGCGCCAGCAGCCAAGATCTCAGGGGCCTAGAGGAGCTGTTTTTT. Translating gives CASSQDLRGLEELFF.

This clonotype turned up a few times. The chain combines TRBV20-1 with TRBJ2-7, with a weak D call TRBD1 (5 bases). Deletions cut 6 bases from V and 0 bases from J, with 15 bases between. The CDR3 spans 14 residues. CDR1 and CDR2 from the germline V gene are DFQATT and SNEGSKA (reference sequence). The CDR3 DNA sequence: TGCAGTGCCCTATCGACAGACAGCTCCTACGAGCAGTACTTC. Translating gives CSALSTDSSYEQYF.

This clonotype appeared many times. CDR3 nucleotide sequence: TGTGCCAGCAGCCAGGCAGGGAACTCCTACGAGCAGTACTTC. Its protein is CASSQAGNSYEQYF. The rearrangement joins TRBV7-9 to TRBJ2-7, with a weak D call TRBD1 (5 bases). This CDR3 has 14 residues. V shed 5 bases and J shed 0 bases, with 11 bases lying between them. Looked up from germline, CDR1 is SEHNR and CDR2 is FQNEAQ (reference sequence).

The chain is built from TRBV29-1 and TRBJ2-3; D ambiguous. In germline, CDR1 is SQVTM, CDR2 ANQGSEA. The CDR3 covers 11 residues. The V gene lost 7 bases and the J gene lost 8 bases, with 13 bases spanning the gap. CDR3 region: CSGQVKGTQYF. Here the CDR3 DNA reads TGCAGCGGTCAGGTTAAGGGTACGCAGTATTTT.

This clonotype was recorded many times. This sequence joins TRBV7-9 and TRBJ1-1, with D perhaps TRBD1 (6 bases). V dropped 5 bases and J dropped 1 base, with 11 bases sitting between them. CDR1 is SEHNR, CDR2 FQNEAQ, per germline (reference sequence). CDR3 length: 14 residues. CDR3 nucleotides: TGTGCCAGCAGCATCCTACAGGGGAACACTGAAGCTTTCTTT. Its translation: CASSILQGNTEAFF.

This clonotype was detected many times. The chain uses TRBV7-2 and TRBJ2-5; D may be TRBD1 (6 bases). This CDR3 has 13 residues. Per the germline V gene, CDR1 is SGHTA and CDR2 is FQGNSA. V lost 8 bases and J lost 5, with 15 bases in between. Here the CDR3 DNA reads TGTGCCAGCGGATTCTGGGGGCGGGAGACCCAGTACTTC. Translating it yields CASGFWGRETQYF.

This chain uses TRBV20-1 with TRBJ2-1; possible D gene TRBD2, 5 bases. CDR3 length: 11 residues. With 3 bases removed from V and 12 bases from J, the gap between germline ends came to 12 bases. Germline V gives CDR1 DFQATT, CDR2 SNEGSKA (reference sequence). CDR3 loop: CSARSTRGQFF. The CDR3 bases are TGCAGTGCTAGGTCCACTCGGGGGCAGTTCTTC.

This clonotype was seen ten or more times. CDR3: CASSPRGTEETQYF. DNA for the CDR3: TGTGCCAGCAGCCCGCGTGGGACAGAAGAGACCCAGTACTTC. The chain links TRBV7-7 to TRBJ2-5; 7 bases line up with TRBD1. V shed 5 bases, J shed 3 bases, and the junction held 6 bases outside the gene matches. This CDR3 comprises 14 residues. Germline CDR1 reads SSHAT; CDR2 reads FNYEAQ (reference sequence). Combining the CDR3 with reference TRBV7-7 and TRBJ2-5 gives the whole variable domain GAGVSQSPRYKVTKRGQDVTLRCDPISSHATLYWYQQALGQGPEFLTYFNYEAQPDKSGLPSDRFSAERPEGSISTLTIQRTEQRDSAMYRCASSPRGTEETQYFGPGTRLLVL.

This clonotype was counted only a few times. CDR3 in amino acids: CASSQPYTDTQYF. CDR3 bases: TGTGCCAGCAGCCAACCGTACACAGATACGCAGTATTTT. The chain combines TRBV14 with TRBJ2-3; D gene ambiguous. V was cut by 2 bases and J by 2 bases, with 5 bases left in between. CDR3 length: 13 residues. Germline assignment: CDR1 SGHDN and CDR2 FVKESK. Complete variable domain (other parts from reference TRBV14 and TRBJ2-3): EAGVTQFPSHSVIEKGQTVTLRCDPISGHDNLYWYRRVMGKEIKFLLHFVKESKQDESGMPNNRFLAERTGGTYSTLKVQPAELEDSGVYFCASSQPYTDTQYFGPGTRLTVL.

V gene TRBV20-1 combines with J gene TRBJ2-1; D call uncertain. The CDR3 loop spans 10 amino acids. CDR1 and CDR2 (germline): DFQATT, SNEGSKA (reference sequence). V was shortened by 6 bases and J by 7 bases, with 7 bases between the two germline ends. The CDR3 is CSAARNEQFF. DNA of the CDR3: TGCAGTGCGGCCCGGAATGAGCAGTTCTTC.

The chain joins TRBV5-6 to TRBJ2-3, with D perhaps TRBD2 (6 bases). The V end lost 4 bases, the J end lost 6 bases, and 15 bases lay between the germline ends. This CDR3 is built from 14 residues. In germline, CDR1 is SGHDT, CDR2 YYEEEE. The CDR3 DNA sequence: TGTGCCAGCAGCCCGACTAGTGAAGTGGATACGCAGTATTTT. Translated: CASSPTSEVDTQYF. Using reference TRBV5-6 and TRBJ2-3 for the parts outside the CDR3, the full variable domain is DAGVTQSPTHLIKTRGQQVTLRCSPKSGHDTVSWYQQALGQGPQFIFQYYEEEERQRGNFPDRFSGHQFPNYSSELNVNALLLGDSALYLCASSPTSEVDTQYFGPGTRLTVL.

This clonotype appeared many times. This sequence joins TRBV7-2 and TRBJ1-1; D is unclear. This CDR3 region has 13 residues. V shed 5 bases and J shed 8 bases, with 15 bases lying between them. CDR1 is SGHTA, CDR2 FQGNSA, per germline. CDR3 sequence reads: CASSRQKEMEAFF. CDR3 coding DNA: TGTGCCAGCAGCCGTCAGAAAGAAATGGAAGCTTTCTTT.

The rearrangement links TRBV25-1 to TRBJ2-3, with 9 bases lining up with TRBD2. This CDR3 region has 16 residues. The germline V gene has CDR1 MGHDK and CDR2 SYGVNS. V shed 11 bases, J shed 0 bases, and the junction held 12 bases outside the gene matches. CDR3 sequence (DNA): TGTGCCGACGGGAGGGCGGGGGGGGGGAGCACAGATACGCAGTATTTT. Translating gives CADGRAGGGSTDTQYF.

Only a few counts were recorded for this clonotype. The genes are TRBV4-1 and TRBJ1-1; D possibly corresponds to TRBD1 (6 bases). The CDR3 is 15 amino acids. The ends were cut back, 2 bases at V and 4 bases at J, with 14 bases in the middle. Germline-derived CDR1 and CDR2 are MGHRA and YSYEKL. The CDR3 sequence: CASSQPETGTTEAFF. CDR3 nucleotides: TGCGCCAGCAGCCAACCCGAAACAGGGACCACTGAAGCTTTCTTT.

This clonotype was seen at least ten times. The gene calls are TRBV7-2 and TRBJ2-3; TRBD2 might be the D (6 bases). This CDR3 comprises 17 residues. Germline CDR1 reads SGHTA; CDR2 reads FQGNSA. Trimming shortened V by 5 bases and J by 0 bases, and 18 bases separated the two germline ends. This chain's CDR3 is CASSRTLDYTSTDTQYF. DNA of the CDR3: TGTGCCAGCAGCAGAACCCTGGACTACACTAGCACAGATACGCAGTATTTT.

The CDR3 coding sequence is TGTGCCAGTACCGAGAGACAGGGGGCGCGGGAGACCCAGTACTTC. Residues: CASTERQGARETQYF. The chain combines TRBV19 with TRBJ2-5; TRBD1 matches 10 bases. The J segment lost 5 bases and the V segment lost 7 bases, leaving 10 bases of the junction unmatched. Germline V gene lookup returns CDR1 LNHDA and CDR2 SQIVND (reference sequence). The CDR3 runs 15 residues. The entire variable domain, with the rest obtained from reference TRBV19 and TRBJ2-5, is as follows: DGGITQSPKYLFRKEGQNVTLSCEQNLNHDAMYWYRQDPGQGLRLIYYSQIVNDFQKGDIAEGYSVSREKKESFPLTVTSAQKNPTAFYLCASTERQGARETQYFGPGTRLLVL.

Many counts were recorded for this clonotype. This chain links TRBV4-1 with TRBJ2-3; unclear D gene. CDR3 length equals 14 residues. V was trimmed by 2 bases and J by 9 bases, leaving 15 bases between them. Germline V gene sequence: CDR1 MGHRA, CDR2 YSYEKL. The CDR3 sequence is CASSQPRRAQTQYF. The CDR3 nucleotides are TGCGCCAGCAGCCAACCGCGCCGAGCTCAAACGCAGTATTTT.

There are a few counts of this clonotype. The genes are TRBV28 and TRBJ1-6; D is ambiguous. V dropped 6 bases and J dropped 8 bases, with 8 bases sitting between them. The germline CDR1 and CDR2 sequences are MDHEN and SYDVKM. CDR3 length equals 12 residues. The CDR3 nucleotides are TGTGCCAGCAGCATCAGGCATTCACCCCTCCACTTT. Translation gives CASSIRHSPLHF.

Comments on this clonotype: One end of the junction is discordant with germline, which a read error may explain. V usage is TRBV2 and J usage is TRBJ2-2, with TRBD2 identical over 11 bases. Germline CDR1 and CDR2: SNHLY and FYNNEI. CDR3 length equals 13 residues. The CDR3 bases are TGTGCCAGCATCGGGGATAGCGGGGGGGAGGTGTTTTTT. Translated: CASIGDSGGEVFF. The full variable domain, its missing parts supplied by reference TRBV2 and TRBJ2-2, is EPEVTQTPSHQVTQMGQEVILRCVPISNHLYFYWYRQILGQKVEFLVSFYNNEISEKSEIFDDQFSVERPDGSNFTLKIRSTKLEDSAMYFCASIGDSGGEVFFGEGSRLTVL.

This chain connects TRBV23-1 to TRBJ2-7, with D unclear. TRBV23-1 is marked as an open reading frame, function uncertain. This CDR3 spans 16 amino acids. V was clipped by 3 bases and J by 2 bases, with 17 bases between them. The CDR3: CASSHVPWLVAYEQYF. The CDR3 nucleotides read TGCGCCAGCAGTCATGTCCCTTGGCTAGTCGCCTACGAGCAGTACTTC.

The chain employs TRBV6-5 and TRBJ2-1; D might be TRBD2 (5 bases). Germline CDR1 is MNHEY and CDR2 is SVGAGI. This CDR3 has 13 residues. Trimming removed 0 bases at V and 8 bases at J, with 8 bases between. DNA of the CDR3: TGTGCCAGCAGTTACTCGACCGGGGATGAGCAGTTCTTC. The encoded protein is CASSYSTGDEQFF.

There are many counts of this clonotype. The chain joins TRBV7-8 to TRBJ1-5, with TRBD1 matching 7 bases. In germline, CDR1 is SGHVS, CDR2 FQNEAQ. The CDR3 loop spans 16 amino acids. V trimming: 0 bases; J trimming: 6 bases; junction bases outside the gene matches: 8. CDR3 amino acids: CASSLAGPGQRQPQHF. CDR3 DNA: TGTGCCAGCAGCTTAGCTGGTCCGGGACAGCGTCAGCCCCAGCATTTT.

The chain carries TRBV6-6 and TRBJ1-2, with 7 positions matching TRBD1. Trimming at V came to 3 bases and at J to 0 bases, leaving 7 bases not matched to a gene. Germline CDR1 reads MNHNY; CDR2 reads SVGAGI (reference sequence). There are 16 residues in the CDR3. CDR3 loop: CASSYVSGTANYGYTF. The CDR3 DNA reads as TGTGCCAGCAGTTATGTTTCCGGGACAGCTAACTATGGCTACACCTTC.

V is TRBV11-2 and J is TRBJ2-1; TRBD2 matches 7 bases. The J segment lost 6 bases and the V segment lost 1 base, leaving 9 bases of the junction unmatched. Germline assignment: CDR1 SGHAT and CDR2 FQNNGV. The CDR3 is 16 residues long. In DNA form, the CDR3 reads TGTGCCAGCAGCTTAGGGGGCGGGAGAGGGTTCAATGAGCAGTTCTTC. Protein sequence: CASSLGGGRGFNEQFF.